This TCR beta chain appears in the sequencing data of a study of T cells in Graves' hyperthyroidism and ophthalmopathy. V was clipped by 0 bases and J by 2 bases; unmatched bases: 6. This CDR3 has 16 amino acids. The germline V gene encodes CDR1 SGHDN and CDR2 FVKESK. At least ten counts were recorded for this clonotype. Patients were excluded because of uncontrolled infection, other autoimmune disease, pregnancy or lactation. From RNA transcripts, TCR beta CDR3 regions were amplified. The HTBI primer set was used in a first-round RT-PCR of the TCR CDR3. TCRdb reanalysed the multiplex PCR reads using MiXCR and keeps one entry per CDR3 protein. Of over 250,000 distinct CDR3 sequences in the sample, about 20% were seen once.

V is TRBV14 and J is TRBJ1-2; 7 bases fit TRBD1. Sample: blood. This sequence originates from a man aged 25-45 years with Graves' ophthalmopathy. This CDR3 reads CASSQDRQGGNYGYTF. The CDR3 DNA is TGTGCCAGCAGCCAAGACAGACAGGGAGGAAACTATGGCTACACCTTC. Full variable domain (outside the CDR3, taken from reference TRBV14 and TRBJ1-2): EAGVTQFPSHSVIEKGQTVTLRCDPISGHDNLYWYRRVMGKEIKFLLHFVKESKQDESGMPNNRFLAERTGGTYSTLKVQPAELEDSGVYFCASSQDRQGGNYGYTFGSGTRLTVV.